The sequence of this TCR beta chain was determined in a study of PD-1 blockade in classical Hodgkin lymphoma. The study's findings and limits: The drivers behind the repertoire differences, possibly disease activity or prior therapy, remain undefined. Newly diagnosed patients were reported to exhibit reduced baseline TCR diversity relative to healthy donors.

Time point indicated: newly diagnosed, previously untreated cHL patient sample. Clones were read by immunoSEQ multiplex PCR, and TCRdb kept only the in-frame ones, dropping some. The sample lists 30,000 or so clones, roughly 92% occurring once. The CDR3 length is 14 residues. The germline gives CDR1 LNHDA, CDR2 SQIVND (reference sequence). Trimming removed 6 bases at V and 2 bases at J, with 11 bases between. About this clone itself: Its cognate antigen is unknown.

The rearrangement joins TRBV19 to TRBJ1-3, with D possibly matching TRBD1 (5 bases). The sequenced sample was peripheral blood mononuclear cells (PBMCs). The sequence was collected from a human donor with classical Hodgkin lymphoma. DNA for the CDR3: TGTGCCAGTAGCGTCAGGGACCCTGGAAACACCATATATTTT. Its protein is CASSVRDPGNTIYF.